This entry lists 7 T cell receptor beta chains sequenced from one sample in a study of T cells in Graves' hyperthyroidism and ophthalmopathy. It was RNA transcripts that yielded the amplified TCR beta CDR3 regions. With the HTBI primer set, the TCR CDR3 went through a first round of RT-PCR. TCRdb used MiXCR to reprocess the multiplex PCR reads, holding one entry per CDR3 protein. The sample carries 610,000 or so distinct CDR3 sequences, around 45% recorded once. The sequenced material came from peripheral blood or thyroid tissue (not recorded which). All receptors come from a woman aged 18-29 years with Graves' hyperthyroidism.

This clonotype occurred once. A read error is possible here, since a much larger clone lies one base away. The chain uses TRBV4-3 and TRBJ1-5; D call uncertain. This CDR3 region has 13 residues. V was pared by 1 base and J by 8 bases, with 9 bases between. The V gene's germline CDR1 is LGHNA and CDR2 YSLEER. CDR3 in amino acids: CASSQAPGKPQHF. Written as DNA, the CDR3 is TGCGCCAGCAGCCAAGCGCCGGGTAAGCCCCAGCATTTT.

This clonotype was seen a few times. The rearrangement links TRBV5-8 to TRBJ2-7; D might be TRBD2 (6 bases). Trimming cost V 3 bases and J 7 bases, with 20 bases left between them. The CDR3 sequence is 15 residues long. CDR1 SGHTS and CDR2 YDEGEE come from the germline V gene. The CDR3 loop is CASSSRGLPTGEQYF. Here the CDR3 DNA reads TGTGCCAGCAGCTCCCGAGGACTACCTACGGGGGAGCAGTACTTC.

The chain recombines TRBV2 with TRBJ2-1; perhaps TRBD1 as D (5 bases). V lost 7 bases and J 7 bases, leaving 5 bases between the germline ends. The CDR3 has 10 amino acids. Germline V gene sequence: CDR1 SNHLY, CDR2 FYNNEI. The CDR3 sequence: CASNRNEQFF. DNA for the CDR3: TGTGCCAGCAACAGGAATGAGCAGTTCTTC.

This clonotype was observed a handful of times. The chain combines TRBV7-9 with TRBJ1-4; no reliable D call. From germline, CDR1 is SEHNR and CDR2 FQNEAQ (reference sequence). V lost 1 base and J 6 bases, leaving 9 bases between the germline ends. This CDR3 spans 14 amino acids. The CDR3 nucleotides read TGTGCCAGCAGCTTAGTTGGGCTAGATGAAAAACTGTTTTTT. Translating it yields CASSLVGLDEKLFF.

This clonotype was detected many times. CDR3 amino acids: CASSLGSGGDGYTF. The CDR3 nucleotides read TGCGCCAGCAGCTTGGGGTCCGGGGGCGACGGCTACACCTTC. The rearrangement uses TRBV5-1 and TRBJ1-2; D perhaps matches TRBD1 (6 bases). The CDR3 sequence is 14 residues long. Trimming removed 0 bases from V and 8 bases from J, with 14 bases in between. Germline V gene sequence: CDR1 SGHRS, CDR2 YFSETQ.

As concerns this clonotype: Mismatch with germline at one junction end may stem from a read error. The chain combines TRBV2 with TRBJ1-5, with D unresolved. Germline V CDR1 and CDR2: SNHLY, FYNNEI. The CDR3 runs to 15 residues. The CDR3 DNA reads TGTGCCAGCAGTGAATCGGGGATGAGCAATCAGCCCCAGCACTTT. This sequence encodes CASSESGMSNQPQHF.

The chain is built from TRBV19 and TRBJ2-1; 7 nucleotides match TRBD1. The V gene end was trimmed by 7 bases and the J gene end by 4 bases; junction bases not matched to a gene: 7. CDR1 is LNHDA, CDR2 SQIVND, per germline (reference sequence). The CDR3 totals 14 residues. The CDR3 protein is CASNRAGGYNEQFF. The CDR3 DNA is TGTGCCAGTAATCGGGCAGGGGGATACAATGAGCAGTTCTTC.